This TCR beta chain derives from a study of CD4 T cells in relation to SARS-CoV-2 and coronaviruses. For the study at large: The negative reference was HIV-1 Nef peptide pool or peptide-free culture.

Unexposed donor CD4+ T cells date from about 2011-2018, before the COVID-19 pandemic. CD4+ T cells were isolated from the cells after more than nine days of culture. The V and J ends lost 5 bases and 2 bases respectively, with 13 bases between them. Germline V gene lookup returns CDR1 PRHDT and CDR2 FYEKMQ (reference sequence). CDR3 length: 14 amino acids. Libraries were prepared by immunoSEQ multiplex PCR; TCRdb keeps only in-frame clonotypes and omits some of them. The sample has 25,000 to 35,000 clones; about 78% are singletons. On this clone: No antigen is known for it.

Sequenced input: CD4+ T cells from PBMCs, cultured in vitro. The receptor's source is a human donor in good health. This chain joins TRBV13 and TRBJ2-7; D might be TRBD1 or TRBD2, each matching 6 bases. In nucleotides, the CDR3 is TGTGCCAGCAGCGGAGGGGGGAGAGCCTACGAGCAGTACTTC. Amino acids: CASSGGGRAYEQYF. Full variable domain (remainder filled in from reference TRBV13 and TRBJ2-7): AAGVIQSPRHLIKEKRETATLKCYPIPRHDTVYWYQQGPGQDPQFLISFYEKMQSDKGSIPDRFSAQQFSDYHSELNMSSLELGDSALYFCASSGGGRAYEQYFGPGTRLTVT.